The 22 T cell receptor beta chains given below trace back to one sample, sequenced in a study of lymphopenia after photon versus proton radiotherapy. Some clones are missing from TCRdb's copy, which holds only in-frame ones; the method was immunoSEQ multiplex PCR. The repertoire holds roughly 65,000 clones, with approximately 91% as singletons. This specimen consisted of peripheral blood, obtained from a patient treated with photon-based radiotherapy. All receptors come from a woman in her 70s with pancreatic cancer.

J is TRBJ1-1 and V is TRBV28; D is possibly TRBD1 (5 bases). V dropped 4 bases and J dropped 2 bases, with 11 bases sitting between them. Per the germline V gene, CDR1 is MDHEN and CDR2 is SYDVKM. This CDR3 region has 14 residues. The CDR3 DNA sequence: TGTGCCAGCAGTTCCTTAGGGGCTAACACTGAAGCTTTCTTT. This translates into CASSSLGANTEAFF. Supplemented by reference TRBV28 and TRBJ1-1, the full variable domain reads DVKVTQSSRYLVKRTGEKVFLECVQDMDHENMFWYRQDPGLGLRLIYFSYDVKMKEKGDIPEGYSVSREKKERFSLILESASTNQTSMYLCASSSLGANTEAFFGQGTRLTVV.

This clone was seen more than once but under ten times. V and J are TRBV28 and TRBJ2-7, with 7 nucleotides matching TRBD1. The V gene end was trimmed by 3 bases and the J gene end by 4 bases; junction bases not matched to a gene: 15. This CDR3 contains 17 residues. CDR1 is MDHEN, CDR2 SYDVKM, per germline. CDR3 sequence: CASSFPKQGRQVYEQYF. CDR3 bases: TGTGCCAGCAGTTTCCCCAAACAGGGGAGACAGGTATACGAGCAGTACTTC. The entire variable domain, with the rest obtained from reference TRBV28 and TRBJ2-7, is as follows: DVKVTQSSRYLVKRTGEKVFLECVQDMDHENMFWYRQDPGLGLRLIYFSYDVKMKEKGDIPEGYSVSREKKERFSLILESASTNQTSMYLCASSFPKQGRQVYEQYFGPGTRLTVT.

In regard to this clone: Germline and junction disagree at one end, which may indicate a read error. This chain links TRBV7-7 with TRBJ1-1; D is unresolved. This CDR3 region has 15 residues. Germline V gene data show CDR1 as SSHAT and CDR2 as FNYEAQ (reference sequence). The CDR3 sequence: CASSLLVWANTEAFF. As DNA, the CDR3 is TGTGCTAGCAGCTTATTAGTCTGGGCGAACACTGAAGCTTTCTTT.

Written as DNA, the CDR3 is TGCGCCAGCAGATATGGCTACAGGCGGGGGGGACAAGAGACCCAGTACTTC. Amino acids: CASRYGYRRGGQETQYF. The chain carries TRBV5-1 and TRBJ2-5; 9 nucleotides align to TRBD2. The CDR3 has 17 amino acids. Looked up from germline, CDR1 is SGHRS and CDR2 is YFSETQ. V shed 5 bases and J 2 bases; nucleotides not matched to a gene: 13.

The chain links TRBV18 to TRBJ2-7; D is uncertain. Germline CDR1 and CDR2: KGHSH and LQKENI. The CDR3 covers 13 residues. V was cut by 0 bases and J by 5 bases, with 8 bases left in between. CDR3 protein: CASSPPLNDEQYF. DNA for the CDR3: TGTGCCAGCTCACCACCATTAAACGACGAGCAGTACTTC.

The J gene is TRBJ2-7, the V gene TRBV7-2; D uncertain. Germline V gene lookup returns CDR1 SGHTA and CDR2 FQGNSA. The CDR3 is made up of 14 amino acids. V was pared by 4 bases and J by 2 bases, with 12 bases between. CDR3 bases: TGTGCCAGCAGCTCCACGACACCAACCTACGAGCAGTACTTC. Amino acids: CASSSTTPTYEQYF.

V is TRBV18 and J is TRBJ2-3; D not certain. Between the trimmed V and J ends, which lost 0 bases and 0 bases, there was a span of 10 bases. CDR3 size: 16 residues. Germline V gives CDR1 KGHSH, CDR2 LQKENI. DNA of the CDR3: TGTGCCAGCTCACCACCTTCGGTGCGGAGCACAGATACGCAGTATTTT. It translates to CASSPPSVRSTDTQYF.

CDR3 residues: CASSLAGDWYSNQPQHF. Written as DNA, the CDR3 is TGTGCCAGCAGCTTAGCAGGGGATTGGTATAGCAATCAGCCCCAGCATTTT. The genes are TRBV7-9 and TRBJ1-5; D is perhaps TRBD1 (5 bases). The V end was cut by 0 bases, the J end by 0 bases, with 12 bases between. This CDR3 is built from 17 residues. CDR1 and CDR2 from the germline V gene are SEHNR and FQNEAQ (reference sequence).

Written as DNA, the CDR3 is TGCGCCAGCAGCTTGTCAGGGACTAGCGTTGGGAATGAGCAGTTCTTC. Translating gives CASSLSGTSVGNEQFF. This chain connects TRBV5-1 to TRBJ2-1, with TRBD2 matching over 10 bases. Trimming cost V 1 base and J 7 bases; bases outside gene matches: 8. Germline V gene lookup returns CDR1 SGHRS and CDR2 YFSETQ. The CDR3 consists of 16 residues.

The genes are TRBV15 and TRBJ2-1; D uncertain. The CDR3 totals 16 residues. V lost 5 bases to trimming and J lost 0 bases, with 14 bases between them. Looked up from germline, CDR1 is LNHNV and CDR2 is YYDKDF (reference sequence). The CDR3 sequence is CATSHAVFHSYNEQFF. The CDR3 nucleotides are TGTGCCACCAGCCACGCAGTATTCCACTCCTACAATGAGCAGTTCTTC.

This clone was seen once. V is TRBV7-2 and J is TRBJ2-1; 12 bases agree with TRBD2. With 4 bases clipped from V and 4 bases from J, the junction kept 2 bases outside the gene matches. The germline gives CDR1 SGHTA, CDR2 FQGNSA. CDR3 size: 15 residues. The CDR3 reads CASSSGLAGYNEQFF. As DNA, the CDR3 is TGTGCCAGCAGCTCCGGACTAGCGGGGTACAATGAGCAGTTCTTC.

V and J are TRBV6-6 and TRBJ2-5; perhaps TRBD2 as D (8 bases). Germline V lookup: CDR1 MNHNY, CDR2 SVGAGI (reference sequence). Trimming pared 2 bases from V and 5 bases from J, leaving 18 bases between. This CDR3 contains 16 residues. The CDR3 spells CASSYPRQGGGETQYF. The CDR3 nucleotides read TGTGCCAGCAGTTACCCGAGACAGGGCGGGGGGGAGACCCAGTACTTC.

This chain connects TRBV14 to TRBJ2-5, with TRBD2 matching over 7 bases. The end of the DNA fits TRBJ2-7 better, so the J call may be wrong. CDR3 size: 15 residues. The germline gives CDR1 SGHDN, CDR2 FVKESK. This CDR3 reads CASSQEREYPYEQYF. CDR3 coding DNA: TGTGCCAGCAGCCAAGAGCGGGAGTATCCCTACGAGCAGTACTTC.

The chain employs TRBV30 and TRBJ2-5; D could derive from TRBD1 or TRBD2 (5 bases each). This CDR3 spans 14 amino acids. Per germline, CDR1 GTSNPN and CDR2 SVGIG (reference sequence). V lost 5 bases and J 4 bases, leaving 17 bases between the germline ends. CDR3 sequence (DNA): TGTGCCTGGGCGGACACGGCCCGGGGAGAGACCCAGTACTTC. Its protein product is CAWADTARGETQYF.

The chain is built from TRBV4-1 and TRBJ1-5; D not certain. Trimming took off 1 base at V and 4 bases at J, with 2 bases between the two ends. Per germline, CDR1 MGHRA and CDR2 YSYEKL. This CDR3 has 12 residues. The CDR3 is CASSQGNQPQHF. The CDR3 coding sequence is TGCGCCAGCAGCCAAGGTAATCAGCCCCAGCATTTT.

The CDR3 region is CASKGLASEQYF. The DNA for the CDR3 is TGTGCCAGTAAGGGACTAGCCTCCGAGCAGTACTTC. The gene calls are TRBV2 and TRBJ2-7; 9 bases line up with TRBD2. CDR1 and CDR2 from the germline V gene are SNHLY and FYNNEI. After removal of 9 bases from V and 6 bases from J, the junction contained 6 bases not matched to a gene. CDR3 length equals 12 residues. Full variable domain (missing parts from reference TRBV2 and TRBJ2-7): EPEVTQTPSHQVTQMGQEVILRCVPISNHLYFYWYRQILGQKVEFLVSFYNNEISEKSEIFDDQFSVERPDGSNFTLKIRSTKLEDSAMYFCASKGLASEQYFGPGTRLTVT.

The chain recombines TRBV18 with TRBJ2-7; D is unresolved. CDR3 length: 11 residues. In germline, CDR1 is KGHSH, CDR2 LQKENI. Trimming stripped 2 bases from V and 3 bases from J, with 2 bases between. The CDR3 is CASSPNYEQYF. The CDR3, as DNA: TGTGCCAGCTCACCAAACTACGAGCAGTACTTC.

The rearrangement uses TRBV5-4 and TRBJ1-2, with 7 bases fitting TRBD1. The CDR3 sequence is 13 residues long. The germline CDR1 and CDR2 sequences are SGHNT and YYREEE (reference sequence). The J segment lost 6 bases and the V segment lost 4 bases, leaving 6 bases of the junction unmatched. The CDR3 sequence: CASSPDRANGYTF. Here the CDR3 DNA reads TGTGCCAGCAGCCCAGACAGGGCGAATGGCTACACCTTC.

The J gene is TRBJ2-1, the V gene TRBV11-3; the match to TRBD2 covers 15 bases. V was pared by 4 bases and J by 7 bases, with 2 bases of the junction left unmatched. Germline V gene data show CDR1 as SGHNT and CDR2 as YENEEA. The CDR3 has 15 amino acids. CDR3 region: CASSSGTSGRNEQFF. The CDR3 DNA follows: TGTGCCAGCAGCTCGGGGACTAGCGGGAGGAATGAGCAGTTCTTC.

The rearrangement links TRBV29-1 to TRBJ2-5; no reliable D call. The V gene's germline CDR1 is SQVTM and CDR2 ANQGSEA. The CDR3 spans 11 residues. V lost 2 bases and J 5 bases, leaving 6 bases between the germline ends. This chain's CDR3 is CSVEKKETQYF. As DNA, the CDR3 is TGCAGCGTTGAAAAGAAGGAGACCCAGTACTTC.

This clone was observed a few times. This CDR3 is also generated by other DNA sequences in the sample. This chain uses TRBV5-1 with TRBJ2-5, with D tentatively TRBD1 (6 bases). The germline V and J ends were trimmed by 4 bases and 1 base, with 8 bases remaining between them. This CDR3 is 13 amino acids long. Germline CDR1 SGHRS, CDR2 YFSETQ. The CDR3 region has the DNA TGCGCCAGCAGCGTACAGGGCCAAGAGACCCAGTACTTC. It translates to CASSVQGQETQYF.

The chain combines TRBV9 with TRBJ2-3; TRBD2 aligns across 10 bases. With V trimmed by 3 bases and J by 4 bases, 11 bases remained unmatched. CDR1 and CDR2 from the germline V gene are SGDLS and YYNGEE. The CDR3 is made up of 17 amino acids. The DNA for the CDR3 is TGTGCCAGCAGCGCTACTGTTAGCGGGAGGTCGGCAGATACGCAGTATTTT. Encoded protein: CASSATVSGRSADTQYF.